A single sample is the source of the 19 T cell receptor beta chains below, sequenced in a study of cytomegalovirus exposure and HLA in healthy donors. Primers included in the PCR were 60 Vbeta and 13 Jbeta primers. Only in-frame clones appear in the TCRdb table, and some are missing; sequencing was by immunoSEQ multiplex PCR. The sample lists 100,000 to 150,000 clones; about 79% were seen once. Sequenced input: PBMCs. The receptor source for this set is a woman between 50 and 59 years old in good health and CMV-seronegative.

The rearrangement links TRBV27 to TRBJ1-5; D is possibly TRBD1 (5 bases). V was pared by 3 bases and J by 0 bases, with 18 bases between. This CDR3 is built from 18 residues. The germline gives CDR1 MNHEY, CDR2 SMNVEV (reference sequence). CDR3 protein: CASSFSRVNRYSNQPQHF. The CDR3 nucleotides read TGTGCCAGCAGTTTTTCCAGGGTAAATCGTTATAGCAATCAGCCCCAGCATTTT.

CDR3 bases: TGTGCCAGCGTAGTACGCGACTTTTCGACCTCAAACTATGGCTACACCTTC. Translation gives CASVVRDFSTSNYGYTF. The rearrangement joins TRBV19 to TRBJ1-2; D ambiguous. The CDR3 sequence is 17 residues long. Germline CDR1 is LNHDA and CDR2 is SQIVND (reference sequence). Trimming removed 9 bases at V and 2 bases at J, with 25 bases between.

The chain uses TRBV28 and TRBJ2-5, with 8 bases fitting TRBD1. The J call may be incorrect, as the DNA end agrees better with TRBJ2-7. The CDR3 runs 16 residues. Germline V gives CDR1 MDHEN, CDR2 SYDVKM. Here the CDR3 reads CASSSARGPISYEQYF. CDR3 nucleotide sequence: TGTGCCAGCAGTTCGGCCAGGGGGCCTATCTCCTACGAGCAGTACTTC.

The CDR3 sequence: CASSRGMTANQPQHF. The CDR3 nucleotides read TGTGCCAGCTCACGGGGCATGACAGCGAATCAGCCCCAGCATTTT. The chain uses TRBV18 and TRBJ1-5; D is perhaps TRBD1 (5 bases). The V end was cut by 4 bases, the J end by 4 bases, with 14 bases between. The CDR3 loop spans 15 amino acids. The germline V gene has CDR1 KGHSH and CDR2 LQKENI.

The CDR3 protein is CASSRDTLNTEAFF. In nucleotides, the CDR3 is TGTGCCAGCAGTCGGGACACCTTGAACACTGAAGCTTTCTTT. The gene calls are TRBV7-9 and TRBJ1-1; D perhaps matches TRBD1 (6 bases). This CDR3 spans 14 amino acids. CDR1 is SEHNR and CDR2 is FQNEAQ in the germline V gene (reference sequence). V lost 6 bases and J lost 0, with 11 bases in between.

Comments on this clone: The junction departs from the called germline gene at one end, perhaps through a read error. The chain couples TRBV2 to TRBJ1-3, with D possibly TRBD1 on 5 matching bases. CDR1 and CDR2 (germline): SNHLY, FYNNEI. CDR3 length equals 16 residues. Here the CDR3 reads CASTPGTGEAGNTIYF. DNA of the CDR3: TGTGCCAGCACGCCAGGGACGGGGGAGGCTGGGAACACCATATATTTT.

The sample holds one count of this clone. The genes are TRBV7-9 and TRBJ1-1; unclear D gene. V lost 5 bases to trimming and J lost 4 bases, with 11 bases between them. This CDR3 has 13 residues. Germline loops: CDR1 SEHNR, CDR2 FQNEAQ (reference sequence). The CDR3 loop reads CASSPRDGTEAFF. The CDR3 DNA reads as TGTGCCAGCAGCCCACGGGATGGCACTGAAGCTTTCTTT.

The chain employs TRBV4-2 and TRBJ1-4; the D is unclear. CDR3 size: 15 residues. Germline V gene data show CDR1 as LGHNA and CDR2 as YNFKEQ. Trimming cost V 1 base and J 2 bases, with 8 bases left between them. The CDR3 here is CASSQVGGTNEKLFF. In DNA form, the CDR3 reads TGTGCCAGCAGCCAAGTCGGCGGGACTAATGAAAAACTGTTTTTT.

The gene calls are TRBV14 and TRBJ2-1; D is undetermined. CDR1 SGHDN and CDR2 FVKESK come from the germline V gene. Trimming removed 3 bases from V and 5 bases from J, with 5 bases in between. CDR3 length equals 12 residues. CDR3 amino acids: CASSHAHNEQFF. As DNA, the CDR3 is TGTGCCAGCAGCCACGCGCACAATGAGCAGTTCTTC. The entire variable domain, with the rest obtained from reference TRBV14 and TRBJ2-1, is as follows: EAGVTQFPSHSVIEKGQTVTLRCDPISGHDNLYWYRRVMGKEIKFLLHFVKESKQDESGMPNNRFLAERTGGTYSTLKVQPAELEDSGVYFCASSHAHNEQFFGPGTRLTVL.

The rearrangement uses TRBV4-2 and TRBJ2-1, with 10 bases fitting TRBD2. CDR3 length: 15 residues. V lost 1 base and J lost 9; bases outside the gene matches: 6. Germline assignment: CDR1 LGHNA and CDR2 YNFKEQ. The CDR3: CASSQVTSGDREQFF. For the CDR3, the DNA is TGTGCCAGCAGCCAAGTCACTAGCGGGGACCGTGAGCAGTTCTTC.

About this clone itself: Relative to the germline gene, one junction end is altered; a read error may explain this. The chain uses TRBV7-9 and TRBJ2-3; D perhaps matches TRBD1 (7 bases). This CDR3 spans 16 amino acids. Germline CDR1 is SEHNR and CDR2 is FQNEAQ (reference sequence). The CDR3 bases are TGTTCCAGCAGCCCGAGGACAGGAGGGTTCACAGATACGCAGTATTTT. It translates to CSSSPRTGGFTDTQYF.

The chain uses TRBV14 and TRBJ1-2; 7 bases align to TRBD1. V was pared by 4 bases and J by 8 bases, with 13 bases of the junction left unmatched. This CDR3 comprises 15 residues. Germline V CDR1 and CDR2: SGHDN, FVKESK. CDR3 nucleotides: TGTGCCAGCAGCCGCTCCAACAGGGGCCGACGGGGCTACACCTTC. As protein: CASSRSNRGRRGYTF.

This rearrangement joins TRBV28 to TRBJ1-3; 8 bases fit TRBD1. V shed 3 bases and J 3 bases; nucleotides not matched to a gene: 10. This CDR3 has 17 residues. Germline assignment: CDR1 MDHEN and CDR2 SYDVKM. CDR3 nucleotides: TGTGCCAGCAGTTTTGGGTTCACAGGGGGATATGGAAACACCATATATTTT. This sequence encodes CASSFGFTGGYGNTIYF.

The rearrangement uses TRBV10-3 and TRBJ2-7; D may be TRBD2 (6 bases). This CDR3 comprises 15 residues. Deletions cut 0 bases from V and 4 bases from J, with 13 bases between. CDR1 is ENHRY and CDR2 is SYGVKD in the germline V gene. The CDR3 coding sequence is TGTGCCATCAGTGAGTCCCCATCTAGCGCTTACGAGCAGTACTTC. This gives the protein CAISESPSSAYEQYF.

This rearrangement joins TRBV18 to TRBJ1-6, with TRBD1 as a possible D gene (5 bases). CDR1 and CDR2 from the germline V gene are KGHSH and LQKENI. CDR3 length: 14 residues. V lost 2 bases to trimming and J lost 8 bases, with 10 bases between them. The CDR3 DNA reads TGTGCCAGCTCACCATCTTCCAGGGATTCACCCCTCCACTTT. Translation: CASSPSSRDSPLHF.

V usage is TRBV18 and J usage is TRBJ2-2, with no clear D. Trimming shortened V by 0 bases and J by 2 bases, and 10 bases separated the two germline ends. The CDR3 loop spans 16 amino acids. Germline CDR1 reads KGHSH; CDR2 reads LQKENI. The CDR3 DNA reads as TGTGCCAGCTCACCACCGGCAAAATTAAACACCGGGGAGCTGTTTTTT. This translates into CASSPPAKLNTGELFF. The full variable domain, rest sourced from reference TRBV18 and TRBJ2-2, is NAGVMQNPRHLVRRRGQEARLRCSPMKGHSHVYWYRQLPEEGLKFMVYLQKENIIDESGMPKERFSAEFPKEGPSILRIQQVVRGDSAAYFCASSPPAKLNTGELFFGEGSRLTVL.

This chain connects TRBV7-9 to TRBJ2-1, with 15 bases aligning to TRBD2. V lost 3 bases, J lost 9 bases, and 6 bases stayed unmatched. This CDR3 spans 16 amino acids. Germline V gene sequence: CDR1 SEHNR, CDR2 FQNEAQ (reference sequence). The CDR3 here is CASSFGLAGGIGEQFF. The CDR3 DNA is TGTGCCAGCAGCTTTGGACTAGCGGGAGGGATAGGTGAGCAGTTCTTC. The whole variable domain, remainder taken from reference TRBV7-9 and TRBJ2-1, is DTGVSQNPRHKITKRGQNVTFRCDPISEHNRLYWYRQTLGQGPEFLTYFQNEAQLEKSRLLSDRFSAERPKGSFSTLEIQRTEQGDSAMYLCASSFGLAGGIGEQFFGPGTRLTVL.

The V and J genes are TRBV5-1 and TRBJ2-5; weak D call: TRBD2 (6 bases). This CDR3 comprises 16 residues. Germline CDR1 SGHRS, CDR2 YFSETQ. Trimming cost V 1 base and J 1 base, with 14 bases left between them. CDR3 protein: CASSLSPGEVQETQYF. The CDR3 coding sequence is TGCGCCAGCAGCTTGAGTCCCGGGGAGGTCCAAGAGACCCAGTACTTC. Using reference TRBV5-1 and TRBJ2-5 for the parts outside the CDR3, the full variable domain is KAGVTQTPRYLIKTRGQQVTLSCSPISGHRSVSWYQQTPGQGLQFLFEYFSETQRNKGNFPGRFSGRQFSNSRSEMNVSTLELGDSALYLCASSLSPGEVQETQYFGPGTRLLVL.

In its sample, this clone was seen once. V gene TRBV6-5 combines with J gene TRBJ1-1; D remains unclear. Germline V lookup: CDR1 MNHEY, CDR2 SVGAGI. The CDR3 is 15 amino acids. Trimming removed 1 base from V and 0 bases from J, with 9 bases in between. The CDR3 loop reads CASSYLTGLNTEAFF. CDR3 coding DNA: TGTGCCAGCAGTTACTTAACGGGTTTGAACACTGAAGCTTTCTTT.